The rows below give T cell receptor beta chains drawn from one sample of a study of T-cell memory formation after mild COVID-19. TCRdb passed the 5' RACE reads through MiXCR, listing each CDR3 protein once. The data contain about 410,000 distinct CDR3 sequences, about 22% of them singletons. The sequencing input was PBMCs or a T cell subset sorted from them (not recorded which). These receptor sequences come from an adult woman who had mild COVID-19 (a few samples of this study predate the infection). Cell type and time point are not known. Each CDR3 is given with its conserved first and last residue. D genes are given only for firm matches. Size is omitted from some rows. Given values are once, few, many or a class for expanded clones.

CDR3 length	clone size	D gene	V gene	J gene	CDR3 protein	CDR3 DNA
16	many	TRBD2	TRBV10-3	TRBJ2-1	CAISEPRGLAGAKQFF	TGTGCCATCAGTGAGCCCCGCGGACTAGCGGGAGCGAAGCAGTTCTTC
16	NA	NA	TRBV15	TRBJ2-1	CATSRDGPGVSNEQFF	TGTGCCACCAGCAGAGATGGGCCTGGGGTAAGCAATGAGCAGTTCTTC
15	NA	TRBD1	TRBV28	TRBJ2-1	CASSSIRQGPHEQFF	TGTGCCAGCAGTTCCATCCGACAGGGACCCCATGAGCAGTTCTTC
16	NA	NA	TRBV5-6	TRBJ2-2	CASSLASAKKSGELFF	TGTGCCAGCAGCTTGGCCTCGGCGAAAAAGTCCGGGGAGCTGTTTTTT
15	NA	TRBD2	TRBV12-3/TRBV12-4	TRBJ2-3	CASSFQRTSRDTQYF	TGTGCCAGCAGTTTTCAGAGGACTAGTAGAGATACGCAGTATTTT
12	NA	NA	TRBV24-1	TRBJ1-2	CATSETGLFYTF	TGTGCCACCAGTGAGACTGGGCTCTTCTACACCTTC
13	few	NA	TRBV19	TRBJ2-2	CASNMGAPGELFF	TGTGCCAGTAATATGGGGGCCCCCGGGGAGCTGTTTTTT
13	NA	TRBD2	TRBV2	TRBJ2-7	CASGGLAGYEQYF	TGTGCCAGCGGGGGTCTAGCGGGGTACGAGCAGTACTTC
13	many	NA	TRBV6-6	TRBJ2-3	CASSYASTDTQYF	TGTGCCAGCAGTTATGCTAGCACAGATACGCAGTATTTT
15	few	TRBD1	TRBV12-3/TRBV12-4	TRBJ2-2	CASSSGTANTGELFF	TGTGCCAGCAGTTCCGGGACAGCTAACACCGGGGAGCTGTTTTTT
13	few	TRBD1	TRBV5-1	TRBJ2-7	CASSSGQGNEQYF	TGCGCCAGCAGCTCAGGACAGGGCAACGAGCAGTACTTC
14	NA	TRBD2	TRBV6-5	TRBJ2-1	CARWTSGRYNEQFF	TGTGCCAGATGGACTAGCGGGAGATACAATGAGCAGTTCTTC
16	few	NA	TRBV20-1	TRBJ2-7	CSARDPQGSGVYEQYF	TGCAGTGCTAGAGATCCGCAGGGGTCAGGGGTTTACGAGCAGTACTTC
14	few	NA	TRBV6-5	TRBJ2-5	CASSYGSVQETQYF	TGTGCCAGCAGTTACGGTAGCGTTCAAGAGACCCAGTACTTC
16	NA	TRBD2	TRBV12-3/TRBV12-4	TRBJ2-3	CASSLSGGGITDTQYF	TGTGCCAGCAGTTTAAGTGGCGGGGGGATCACAGATACGCAGTATTTT
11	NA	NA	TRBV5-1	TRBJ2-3	CASRDPDTQYF	TGCGCCAGCAGAGACCCAGATACGCAGTATTTT
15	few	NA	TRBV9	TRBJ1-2	CASSVDSSSRYGYTF	TGTGCCAGCAGCGTTGACAGCTCCTCTCGCTATGGCTACACCTTC
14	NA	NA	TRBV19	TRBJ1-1	CASSIGGPNTEAFF	TGTGCCAGTAGTATTGGGGGTCCGAACACTGAAGCTTTCTTT
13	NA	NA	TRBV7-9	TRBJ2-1	CASSFDVGNEQFF	TGTGCCAGCAGCTTCGACGTAGGCAATGAGCAGTTCTTC
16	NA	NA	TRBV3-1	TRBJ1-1	CASSPNLGHPGTEAFF	TGTGCCAGCAGCCCAAACCTCGGACACCCGGGCACTGAAGCTTTCTTT
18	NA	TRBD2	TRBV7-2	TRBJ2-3	CASSRWLREDYHTDTQYF	TGTGCCAGCAGCCGTTGGTTGCGGGAGGACTATCATACAGATACGCAGTATTTT
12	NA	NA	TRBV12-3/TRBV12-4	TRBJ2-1	CASRESQNEQFF	TGTGCCAGCAGAGAATCTCAGAATGAGCAGTTCTTC
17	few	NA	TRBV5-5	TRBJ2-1	CASSSTLPILRHNEQFF	TGTGCCAGCAGCTCCACCCTTCCAATTCTAAGACACAATGAGCAGTTCTTC
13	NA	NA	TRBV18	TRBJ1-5	CASSDRSNQPQHF	TGTGCCAGCTCTGACCGGAGCAATCAGCCCCAGCATTTT
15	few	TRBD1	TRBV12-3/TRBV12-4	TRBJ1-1	CASSTPTGGKTEAFF	TGTGCCAGCAGTACGCCGACAGGGGGCAAGACTGAAGCTTTCTTT
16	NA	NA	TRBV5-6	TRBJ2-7	CASSLMGHQSSYEQYF	TGTGCCAGCAGCCTCATGGGACACCAGAGCTCCTACGAGCAGTACTTC
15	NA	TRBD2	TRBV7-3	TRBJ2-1	CASSFAGELYNEQFF	TGTGCCAGCAGCTTTGCGGGGGAGCTGTACAATGAGCAGTTCTTC